This T cell receptor beta chain was identified in a study of early T cells in non-severe SARS-CoV-2 infection. The ends were cut back, 1 base at V and 0 bases at J, with 23 bases in the middle. The CDR3 loop spans 20 amino acids. Per germline, CDR1 MGHRA and CDR2 YSYEKL. The TCR library protocol attached unique molecular identifiers to the individual cDNA molecules. One entry per CDR3 protein results from TCRdb running MiXCR on the 5' RACE reads. Among around 40,000 distinct CDR3 sequences listed, under 13% were seen once. V and J are TRBV4-1 and TRBJ2-3; weak D call: TRBD2 (6 bases). The sequenced sample consisted of whole blood. The sequence was obtained from an adult who was a healthcare worker with PCR-confirmed SARS-CoV-2 infection or an uninfected control (not recorded which). CDR3 region: CASSQGAKAGHLTSTDTQYF. CDR3 nucleotides: TGCGCCAGCAGCCAAGGGGCAAAAGCGGGCCACCTCACTAGCACAGATACGCAGTATTTT.